This note documents a single T cell receptor beta chain sequence. This specimen belongs to a study of cytomegalovirus exposure and HLA in healthy donors. V was clipped by 4 bases and J by 7 bases; unmatched bases: 7. Germline V gives CDR1 MGHRA, CDR2 YSYEKL. This CDR3 has 14 residues. The primer mix had 60 Vbeta and 13 Jbeta primers. Assay: immunoSEQ multiplex PCR; the TCRdb copy retains only in-frame clones and omits some. The profile shows some 150,000 clones, about 80% of them singletons. V is TRBV4-1 and J is TRBJ1-5, with 7 bases matching TRBD1. This clonotype was obtained from a man between 18 and 29 years old in good health and CMV-seropositive. Sequenced material: PBMCs. The DNA for the CDR3 is TGCGCCAGCAGCCTGACAGGGCTTCGGCAGCCCCAGCATTTT. This translates into CASSLTGLRQPQHF.